Sequencing of this TCR beta chain was carried out in a study of CD8+CD57+ T cells in acquired aplastic anemia. Looking at the study overall: Across the sorted CD4+ and CD8+ cells, DNA amounts averaged roughly 3 ug. Broader study findings: Patients and controls were found to share twenty-nine CD8+ CDR3 sequences.

Genomic DNA acted as the template from which TCR beta VDJ combination and CDR3 sequence profiling were carried out. TCRdb reprocessed the reads with MiXCR, giving one entry per CDR3 protein. The table includes 170,000 or so distinct CDR3 sequences, roughly 60% detected once. The germline gives CDR1 SGHKS, CDR2 YYEKEE (reference sequence). V was trimmed by 3 bases and J by 6 bases, leaving 13 bases between them. The CDR3 covers 13 residues. The sequenced patients had an expansion of CD8+CD57+ cells seen by flow cytometry. Acquired aplastic anemia of severe grade affected all patients. By the time of blood sampling, patients had still received no therapy. Note on this clonotype: Its antigen is not identified.

Sample: sorted CD4+, CD8+, or CD8+CD57+ T cells (not recorded which) from PBMCs. V and J are TRBV5-5 and TRBJ2-7; D might be TRBD1 or TRBD2, each matching 5 bases. The source is a human donor with aplastic anemia. CDR3: CASSWGPSGEQYF. In nucleotides, the CDR3 is TGTGCCAGCAGCTGGGGACCGTCGGGCGAGCAGTACTTC.